What follows are 18 T cell receptor beta chains derived from one specimen sequenced in a study of cytomegalovirus exposure and HLA in healthy donors. PCR involved 60 Vbeta and 13 Jbeta primers. The method was immunoSEQ multiplex PCR; TCRdb's version includes in-frame clones alone and lacks a portion of them. The sample includes 200,000 to 250,000 clones, over 80% of them seen just once. The sample taken for sequencing was PBMCs. These receptors came from a woman aged 40 to 55 in good health and CMV-seropositive.

The chain is built from TRBV7-3 and TRBJ2-3; tentatively, D is TRBD2 (5 bases). Germline CDR1 is SGHTA and CDR2 is FQGTGA. Between the trimmed V and J ends, which lost 5 bases and 0 bases, there was a span of 21 bases. The CDR3 totals 18 residues. The CDR3 loop is CASSPEVTSGWSTDTQYF. CDR3 DNA: TGTGCCAGCAGCCCCGAAGTAACTAGTGGCTGGAGCACAGATACGCAGTATTTT.

This chain links TRBV7-9 with TRBJ2-2; 10 bases agree with TRBD2. Losses at the gene ends were 5 bases for V and 4 bases for J; bases not matched to a gene: 7. Germline assignment: CDR1 SEHNR and CDR2 FQNEAQ (reference sequence). CDR3 length: 16 residues. CDR3 sequence reads: CASSLNGLAATGELFF. DNA for the CDR3: TGTGCCAGCAGCCTAAATGGACTAGCGGCCACCGGGGAGCTGTTTTTT.

The chain employs TRBV7-9 and TRBJ2-7; TRBD1 matches 9 bases. Germline values: CDR1 SEHNR, CDR2 FQNEAQ (reference sequence). V lost 1 base, J lost 5 bases, and 6 bases stayed unmatched. CDR3 size: 15 residues. The CDR3 region has the DNA TGTGCCAGCAGCTTAGGAGGGGACAGGGTAAACGAGCAGTACTTC. This translates into CASSLGGDRVNEQYF.

This chain connects TRBV27 to TRBJ1-1; the match to TRBD1 covers 8 bases. J was trimmed by 0 bases and V by 5 bases; bases with no gene match: 11. The CDR3 has 17 residues. Germline CDR1 and CDR2: MNHEY and SMNVEV (reference sequence). The CDR3 bases are TGTGCCAGCAGTGCGCCCGACAGGGGCCTCATGAACACTGAAGCTTTCTTT. It encodes CASSAPDRGLMNTEAFF.

The chain is built from TRBV5-4 and TRBJ2-1; 7 bases fit TRBD1. Per the germline V gene, CDR1 is SGHNT and CDR2 is YYREEE (reference sequence). This CDR3 has 14 amino acids. Trimming cost V 4 bases and J 6 bases; bases outside gene matches: 7. Here the CDR3 DNA reads TGTGCCAGCAGCCAGGGACAGACTATCAATGAGCAGTTCTTC. Encoded protein: CASSQGQTINEQFF. Together with reference TRBV5-4 and TRBJ2-1, the CDR3 gives the full variable domain: ETGVTQSPTHLIKTRGQQVTLRCSSQSGHNTVSWYQQALGQGPQFIFQYYREEENGRGNFPPRFSGLQFPNYSSELNVNALELDDSALYLCASSQGQTINEQFFGPGTRLTVL.

The chain combines TRBV5-6 with TRBJ1-6; possible D gene TRBD1, 5 bases. This CDR3 is 16 amino acids long. CDR1 and CDR2 (germline): SGHDT, YYEEEE. V lost 0 bases and J lost 10, with 17 bases in between. The CDR3 is CASSLALGGAGSPLHF. DNA of the CDR3: TGTGCCAGCAGCTTGGCTTTGGGGGGAGCAGGGTCACCCCTCCACTTT.

The V call is TRBV5-6, the J call TRBJ2-7, with a tentative D call TRBD1 (6 bases). Germline V CDR1 and CDR2: SGHDT, YYEEEE. V was trimmed by 0 bases and J by 5 bases, leaving 12 bases between them. The CDR3 runs to 14 residues. The CDR3 bases are TGTGCCAGCAGCTTGGCGCAGGGGAAACACGAGCAGTACTTC. Protein sequence: CASSLAQGKHEQYF.

The rearrangement joins TRBV4-3 to TRBJ1-1; D call uncertain. The V gene lost 0 bases and the J gene lost 8 bases, with 10 bases spanning the gap. The CDR3 has 13 amino acids. In germline, CDR1 is LGHNA, CDR2 YSLEER. The CDR3 DNA reads TGCGCCAGCAGCCAAGATAGGAGGACGGAAGCTTTCTTT. This gives the protein CASSQDRRTEAFF.

This clone was found a few times. J is TRBJ1-5 and V is TRBV19; TRBD1 matches 8 bases. The CDR3 extends over 15 amino acids. Trimming removed 5 bases from V and 11 bases from J; junction bases left unmatched: 14. Germline values: CDR1 LNHDA, CDR2 SQIVND (reference sequence). The CDR3 here is CASSSITSTGVTQHF. CDR3 DNA: TGTGCCAGTAGTTCCATTACTTCGACAGGGGTAACCCAGCATTTT.

This clone was detected once. V is TRBV5-1 and J is TRBJ2-1; D gene ambiguous. Germline lookup yields CDR1 SGHRS and CDR2 YFSETQ. Trimming shortened V by 0 bases and J by 0 bases, and 10 bases separated the two germline ends. The CDR3 runs to 16 residues. The CDR3 nucleotides read TGCGCCAGCAGCTTGGCTGGTTCGAGCTCCTACAATGAGCAGTTCTTC. Translated: CASSLAGSSSYNEQFF. Full variable domain (remainder filled in from reference TRBV5-1 and TRBJ2-1): KAGVTQTPRYLIKTRGQQVTLSCSPISGHRSVSWYQQTPGQGLQFLFEYFSETQRNKGNFPGRFSGRQFSNSRSEMNVSTLELGDSALYLCASSLAGSSSYNEQFFGPGTRLTVL.

This rearrangement joins TRBV30 to TRBJ1-2; 8 bases line up with TRBD1. Germline-derived CDR1 and CDR2 are GTSNPN and SVGIG (reference sequence). This CDR3 spans 15 amino acids. The V segment lost 0 bases and the J segment 7 bases; nucleotides outside the gene matches: 10. CDR3 region: CAWSVPAGGAGGYTF. CDR3 DNA: TGTGCCTGGAGTGTACCCGCAGGGGGCGCGGGTGGCTACACCTTC.

The chain combines TRBV19 with TRBJ1-1, with D perhaps TRBD1 (5 bases). Trimming shortened V by 7 bases and J by 1 base, and 10 bases separated the two germline ends. The CDR3 runs 13 residues. CDR1 and CDR2 (germline): LNHDA, SQIVND (reference sequence). CDR3 loop: CASNIQGNTEAFF. The CDR3 DNA sequence: TGTGCCAGTAACATTCAGGGGAACACTGAAGCTTTCTTT.

CDR3 in DNA: TGTGCCAGCAGCTCCGGACAACCCAATGAGCAGTTCTTC. Encoded protein: CASSSGQPNEQFF. The chain uses TRBV11-3 and TRBJ2-1; a weak D match, TRBD1 (5 bases). Germline assignment: CDR1 SGHNT and CDR2 YENEEA. Between the trimmed V and J ends, which lost 4 bases and 6 bases, there was a span of 10 bases. The length of the CDR3 is 13 residues. The full variable domain, completed using reference TRBV11-3 and TRBJ2-1, is EAGVVQSPRYKIIEKKQPVAFWCNPISGHNTLYWYLQNLGQGPELLIRYENEEAVDDSQLPKDRFSAERLKGVDSTLKIQPAELGDSAVYLCASSSGQPNEQFFGPGTRLTVL.

The chain couples TRBV27 to TRBJ2-6; 8 positions agree with TRBD1. The germline CDR1 and CDR2 sequences are MNHEY and SMNVEV (reference sequence). The CDR3 spans 19 residues. The J segment lost 1 base and the V segment lost 5 bases, leaving 13 bases of the junction unmatched. For the CDR3, the DNA is TGTGCCAGCAGTCCGTATCCGGGACAGGTCGCTTCTGGGGCCAACGTCCTGACTTTC. This sequence encodes CASSPYPGQVASGANVLTF.

V gene TRBV30 combines with J gene TRBJ1-3, with TRBD1 identical over 7 bases. The CDR3 consists of 14 residues. Per the germline V gene, CDR1 is GTSNPN and CDR2 is SVGIG (reference sequence). J lost 4 bases, V lost 0 bases, and 3 bases had no gene match. The CDR3 region is CAWSVGGGGNTIYF. The CDR3 DNA follows: TGTGCCTGGAGTGTTGGAGGGGGCGGAAACACCATATATTTT. Looking up the rest from reference TRBV30 and TRBJ1-3 gives the full variable domain: SQTIHQWPATLVQPVGSPLSLECTVEGTSNPNLYWYRQAAGRGLQLLFYSVGIGQISSEVPQNLSASRPQDRQFILSSKKLLLSDSGFYLCAWSVGGGGNTIYFGEGSWLTVV.

The chain has TRBV6-1 and TRBJ1-2; no definite D call. V shed 5 bases and J shed 8 bases, with 21 bases lying between them. Germline V gene data show CDR1 as MNHNS and CDR2 as SASEGT. This CDR3 has 15 residues. Here the CDR3 reads CASSSPAGSREGYTF. The CDR3 DNA reads as TGTGCCAGCAGTAGCCCAGCAGGCTCTCGGGAAGGCTACACCTTC.

This chain connects TRBV6-5 to TRBJ2-2; 14 bases match TRBD2. Unmatched junction bases numbered 4, after V lost 6 bases and J lost 7 bases. The germline CDR1 and CDR2 sequences are MNHEY and SVGAGI. This CDR3 spans 15 amino acids. The CDR3: CASRPGTSGSGELFF. The CDR3 DNA sequence: TGTGCCAGCAGGCCTGGGACTAGCGGGAGCGGGGAGCTGTTTTTT.

The V and J genes are TRBV10-3 and TRBJ2-1, with TRBD2 identical over 12 bases. The CDR3 contains 17 residues. Germline V gene lookup returns CDR1 ENHRY and CDR2 SYGVKD. V gave up 3 bases and J gave up 9 bases; unmatched junction bases: 12. CDR3 in amino acids: CAISDRFLAGGQGEQFF. As DNA, the CDR3 is TGTGCCATCAGTGACCGCTTCCTAGCGGGGGGGCAGGGTGAGCAGTTCTTC.